Many counts were recorded for the clone carrying this TCR beta chain. The sample originates from a study of human T cells and chemical hapten exposure. Study summary: All patients underwent weekly scalp dosing with diphenylcyclopropenone for the full roughly 24-week study. Patients, chiefly female, had alopecia areata, totalis or universalis.

Trimming shortened V by 0 bases and J by 2 bases, and 12 bases separated the two germline ends. The CDR3 is 15 amino acids. CDR1 and CDR2 (germline): SGHRS, YFSETQ. Time point defined: patch test 1, 2 weeks after DPC sensitization. The treatment is: therapeutic diphenylcyclopropenone sensitization with weekly scalp DPC. Whole blood that had not been fractionated was the source of extracted total RNA. Individual cDNA molecules had unique molecular identifiers attached to them by the library. Each CDR3 protein is one row after TCRdb ran MiXCR on the RACE reads. The sample shows under 450,000 distinct CDR3 sequences, roughly 4.8% of them seen only once.

Sample: whole blood, taken in connection with sensitization to the hapten diphenylcyclopropenone (DPC). V and J are TRBV5-1 and TRBJ2-7; D tentatively fits TRBD1 or TRBD2 (5 bases each). The source of this sequence is a woman aged 45-59 years with alopecia areata. Some clones in this sample may be carry-over from other donors' samples. For the CDR3, the DNA is TGCGCCAGCAGCTTGGCGGGGACCATCACCTACGAGCAGTACTTC. Protein sequence: CASSLAGTITYEQYF.